Listed below are T cell receptor beta chains from one sample, sequenced in a study of blood T cell repertoires in COVID-19. The repertoire was sequenced with immunoSEQ multiplex PCR; TCRdb's copy has only in-frame clones and lacks some. The repertoire has around 79,000 clones, 88% of them found once; the top ten carry about 9.6%. Material: peripheral blood. All receptors come from a human donor in a cohort sampled during active COVID-19. The CDR3 runs from the conserved cysteine through the conserved F or W. The order of the fields is D gene, clone size, V gene, J gene, CDR3 length, CDR3 protein, CDR3 DNA. A D gene is named only where the DNA matches it firmly. Only part of the rows carry a size: once, few, many, or a class if the clone is expanded.

TRBD2	.	TRBV9	TRBJ2-1	15	CASSVVGGSSNEQFF	TGTGCCAGCAGCGTAGTTGGCGGGAGCAGCAATGAGCAGTTCTTC
.	.	TRBV10-1	TRBJ1-2	18	CASTAHHTRPLANYGYTF	TGCGCCAGCACCGCCCATCATACCCGGCCCCTAGCTAACTATGGCTACACCTTC
TRBD1	few	TRBV19	TRBJ2-2	13	CASRQGAGGELFF	TGTGCCAGTAGGCAGGGGGCTGGCGGGGAGCTGTTTTTT
.	.	TRBV5-1	TRBJ2-3	14	CASSGGGGADTQYF	TGCGCCAGCAGCGGGGGAGGGGGTGCCGATACGCAGTATTTT
.	.	TRBV28	TRBJ1-6	13	CASSQGNNSPLHF	TGTGCCAGCAGTCAGGGGAATAATTCACCCCTCCACTTT
.	.	TRBV5-1	TRBJ1-4	15	CASSLASGLNEKLFF	TGCGCCAGCAGCTTGGCTTCCGGTTTGAATGAAAAACTGTTTTTT
TRBD2	.	TRBV27	TRBJ2-7	20	CASSSNGGGSTSGNPYEQYF	TGTGCCAGCAGCTCAAACGGCGGCGGGAGTACATCTGGAAACCCCTACGAGCAGTACTTC
.	.	TRBV28	TRBJ2-5	18	CASSSTASPKVPQGAQYF	TGTGCCAGCAGTTCGACCGCAAGCCCTAAGGTCCCCCAAGGGGCCCAGTACTTC
TRBD1	.	TRBV5-1	TRBJ2-5	16	CASSLYAIDREETQYF	TGCGCCAGCAGCTTGTACGCAATAGACAGGGAAGAGACCCAGTACTTC
.	.	TRBV5-1	TRBJ1-6	15	CASSLGLVSDSPLHF	TGCGCCAGCAGCTTGGGCCTGGTGAGCGATTCACCCCTCCACTTT
.	.	TRBV5-4	TRBJ2-7	14	CASRPDYASYEQYF	TGTGCCAGCAGACCAGACTACGCTAGCTACGAGCAGTACTTC
.	.	TRBV18	TRBJ1-3	15	CASSPMGYDGNTIYF	TGTGCCAGCTCACCAATGGGCTACGATGGAAACACCATATATTTT
TRBD2	.	TRBV6-5	TRBJ2-1	16	CASSYRGGSSYNEQFF	TGTGCCAGCAGTTACCGCGGGGGTAGCTCCTACAATGAGCAGTTCTTC
TRBD1	.	TRBV7-3	TRBJ2-1	18	CASSLRGQPLSNYNEQFF	TGTGCCAGCAGCTTAAGGGGACAGCCCCTATCCAACTACAATGAGCAGTTCTTC
.	few	TRBV20-1	TRBJ2-7	11	CSASGTYEQYF	TGCAGTGCTAGCGGGACCTACGAGCAGTACTTC
TRBD2	.	TRBV15	TRBJ2-2	15	CATSRGLEFIGELFF	TGTGCCACCAGCAGGGGACTAGAATTTATCGGGGAGCTGTTTTTT
TRBD1	.	TRBV10-3	TRBJ2-7	14	CAISATGGAGEQYF	TGTGCCATCAGTGCGACAGGGGGCGCGGGCGAGCAGTACTTC
.	once	TRBV27	TRBJ2-3	13	CASSFTGGDTQYF	TGTGCCAGCAGTTTTACCGGGGGAGATACGCAGTATTTT
TRBD2	.	TRBV13	TRBJ2-5	16	CASSPTGGGADETQYF	TGTGCCAGCAGCCCGACAGGCGGGGGGGCCGATGAGACCCAGTACTTC
TRBD2	.	TRBV27	TRBJ2-7	15	CASSSIAGLLYEQYF	TGTGCCAGCAGTTCAATAGCGGGATTACTCTACGAGCAGTACTTC
.	once	TRBV14	TRBJ2-3	18	CASSHLGRGLGSTDTQYF	TGTGCCAGCAGCCATTTAGGCCGGGGTCTTGGAAGCACAGATACGCAGTATTTT
TRBD2	.	TRBV6-5	TRBJ2-3	15	CASRFTSGVRDTQYF	TGTGCCAGCAGATTTACTAGCGGGGTGAGAGATACGCAGTATTTT
TRBD2	.	TRBV5-1	TRBJ2-2	14	CASKRGGDTGELFF	TGCGCCAGCAAGCGGGGGGGCGACACCGGGGAGCTGTTTTTT
.	.	TRBV10-3	TRBJ1-2	13	CAISEQGDYGYTF	TGTGCCATCAGTGAGCAAGGGGACTATGGCTACACCTTC
TRBD2	.	TRBV19	TRBJ2-1	15	CASSRTSGGGGEQFF	TGTGCCAGTAGTAGGACTAGCGGGGGGGGAGGTGAGCAGTTCTTC
.	.	TRBV11-2	TRBJ1-4	15	CASSFTSVANEKLFF	TGTGCCAGCAGCTTCACGTCCGTAGCTAATGAAAAACTGTTTTTT
TRBD1	.	TRBV15	TRBJ1-2	16	CATSRAGQGESYGYTF	TGTGCCACCAGCAGAGCGGGGCAGGGGGAGAGCTATGGCTACACCTTC
.	.	TRBV29-1	TRBJ1-1	13	CSVEGGGDTEAFF	TGCAGCGTTGAAGGGGGGGGCGACACTGAAGCTTTCTTT
.	once	TRBV3-1/TRBV3-2	TRBJ1-2	14	CASSPVGRDYGYTF	TGTGCCAGCAGCCCCGTAGGGAGGGACTATGGCTACACCTTC
.	.	TRBV27	TRBJ1-6	14	CASADGIINSPLHF	TGTGCCAGCGCGGACGGGATAATAAATTCACCCCTCCACTTT
TRBD2	.	TRBV10-2	TRBJ2-3	16	CASKILAGAATDTQYF	TGCGCCAGCAAGATTCTAGCGGGGGCCGCCACAGATACGCAGTATTTT
TRBD2	.	TRBV28	TRBJ2-1	15	CASSASGLVFGEQFF	TGTGCCAGCAGTGCTTCGGGACTAGTGTTCGGTGAGCAGTTCTTC
.	.	TRBV5-6	TRBJ2-1	17	CASSLGPTAASYNEQFF	TGTGCCAGCAGCCTGGGACCGACAGCCGCATCCTACAATGAGCAGTTCTTC
.	.	TRBV12-3/TRBV12-4	TRBJ1-2	11	CASRAFYGYTF	TGTGCCAGCAGGGCTTTTTATGGCTACACCTTC
TRBD2	.	TRBV4-1	TRBJ2-3	15	CASSRTSGATDTQYF	TGCGCCAGCAGCCGAACTAGCGGGGCAACAGATACGCAGTATTTT
.	once	TRBV11-3	TRBJ1-2	13	CASSPVENYGYTF	TGTGCCAGCAGCCCAGTGGAGAACTATGGCTACACCTTC
TRBD2	.	TRBV7-3	TRBJ2-2	16	CASSSTGGPTTGELFF	TGTGCCAGCAGCTCCACGGGGGGGCCGACCACCGGGGAGCTGTTTTTT
TRBD1	.	TRBV27	TRBJ1-1	15	CASSARDRKNTEAFF	TGTGCCAGCAGTGCAAGGGACAGAAAGAACACTGAAGCTTTCTTT
TRBD1	.	TRBV5-1	TRBJ1-2	13	CASSPGQGGGYTF	TGCGCCAGCAGCCCGGGACAGGGAGGTGGCTACACCTTC
TRBD2	.	TRBV5-1	TRBJ2-1	17	CASSIAFTSGGGNEQFF	TGCGCCAGCAGCATAGCATTTACTAGCGGGGGAGGCAATGAGCAGTTCTTC
TRBD1	once	TRBV5-6	TRBJ1-6	15	CASSRRQGSESPLHF	TGTGCCAGCAGCCGCCGACAGGGTTCAGAATCACCCCTCCACTTT
.	few	TRBV28	TRBJ1-1	13	CASRSGQITEAFF	TGTGCCAGCAGGTCCGGACAGATCACTGAAGCTTTCTTT
TRBD2	few	TRBV7-8	TRBJ2-1	15	CASSPTSGSYNEQFF	TGTGCCAGCAGCCCGACTAGCGGGTCCTACAATGAGCAGTTCTTC
TRBD1	.	TRBV14	TRBJ1-6	15	CASSAPGQGLSPLHF	TGTGCCAGCAGCGCTCCGGGACAGGGTCTTTCACCCCTCCACTTT
.	.	TRBV14	TRBJ1-1	15	CASSHLDSTNTEAFF	TGTGCCAGCAGCCACTTGGACTCAACGAACACTGAAGCTTTCTTT
.	.	TRBV4-2	TRBJ1-4	16	CASSQDRGATNEKLFF	TGTGCCAGCAGCCAAGATCGAGGAGCAACTAATGAAAAACTGTTTTTT
.	.	TRBV2	TRBJ2-7	12	CASNREGYEQYF	TGTGCCAGCAACAGGGAGGGCTACGAGCAGTACTTC
.	.	TRBV21-1	TRBJ2-4	19	CASSKGPWATQVAKNIQYF	TGTGCCAGCAGCAAAGGCCCGTGGGCCACCCAGGTAGCCAAAAACATTCAGTACTTC
.	.	TRBV15	TRBJ2-3	15	CATSRGGEGTDTQYF	TGTGCCACCAGCAGAGGGGGAGAGGGTACAGATACGCAGTATTTT
TRBD1	.	TRBV28	TRBJ1-6	15	CASRGDRAPNSPLHF	TGTGCCAGCAGAGGGGACAGGGCCCCTAATTCACCCCTCCACTTT
.	.	TRBV18	TRBJ1-2	18	CASSPNQSWERQSLPYTF	TGTGCCAGCTCACCAAACCAATCATGGGAAAGACAGTCCTTGCCCTACACCTTC
TRBD1	.	TRBV11-3	TRBJ1-5	16	CASSLGGQYRCQPQHF	TGTGCCAGCAGCTTAGGGGGACAGTATAGGTGCCAGCCCCAGCATTTT
TRBD1	.	TRBV3-1/TRBV3-2	TRBJ2-7	14	CASTLSDRGYEQYF	TGTGCCAGCACCCTCTCCGACAGGGGGTACGAGCAGTACTTC
TRBD2	.	TRBV4-1	TRBJ2-3	16	CASSPGGLASTDTQYF	TGCGCCAGCAGCCCGGGGGGACTAGCGAGCACAGATACGCAGTATTTT